The 16 T cell receptor beta chains below all came from one sample that was sequenced in a study of CD4+ T cells in melanoma. The table came from immunoSEQ multiplex PCR; TCRdb's copy has only in-frame clones and leaves some out. The table records around 110,000 clones, around 92% of them present only once. Sequencing input: peripheral blood. Receptors were obtained from a human donor with melanoma.

This chain connects TRBV7-9 to TRBJ1-4; 7 bases are shared with TRBD1. The trim removed 3 bases at V and 4 bases at J, leaving 5 bases unmatched. From germline, CDR1 is SEHNR and CDR2 FQNEAQ (reference sequence). CDR3 length: 15 residues. The DNA for the CDR3 is TGTGCCAGCAGCTTGGGACAGAAAATTAATGAAAAACTGTTTTTT. It translates to CASSLGQKINEKLFF.

The chain joins TRBV7-9 to TRBJ1-6; 9 bases are a match to TRBD1. V lost 5 bases, J lost 7 bases, and 6 bases stayed unmatched. Germline lookup yields CDR1 SEHNR and CDR2 FQNEAQ (reference sequence). The CDR3 spans 15 residues. The CDR3, as DNA: TGTGCCAGCAGCGTTGACAGGGGGAACAATTCACCCCTCCACTTT. Its translation: CASSVDRGNNSPLHF.

A single count supports this clone. V and J are TRBV7-2 and TRBJ2-3; D is ambiguous. CDR1 SGHTA and CDR2 FQGNSA come from the germline V gene. Trimming cost V 5 bases and J 4 bases, with 10 bases left between them. This CDR3 contains 13 residues. The CDR3 sequence: CASSPERSDTQYF. The CDR3 DNA follows: TGTGCCAGCAGCCCGGAGAGGTCAGATACGCAGTATTTT.

Here the CDR3 DNA reads TGTGCCAGCAGCTTGGGAGGGCTGGATACGCAGTATTTT. Protein product: CASSLGGLDTQYF. The rearrangement links TRBV7-3 to TRBJ2-3, with 7 nucleotides matching TRBD2. This CDR3 spans 13 amino acids. Per germline, CDR1 SGHTA and CDR2 FQGTGA. The V and J ends lost 3 bases and 6 bases, in that order; junction bases with no gene match: 3. Full variable domain (rest looked up from reference TRBV7-3 and TRBJ2-3): GAGVSQTPSNKVTEKGKYVELRCDPISGHTALYWYRQSLGQGPEFLIYFQGTGAADDSGLPNDRFFAVRPEGSVSTLKIQRTERGDSAVYLCASSLGGLDTQYFGPGTRLTVL.

J is TRBJ2-1 and V is TRBV28, with TRBD2 matching over 11 bases. The CDR3 runs to 15 residues. With V trimmed by 5 bases and J by 6 bases, 6 bases remained unmatched. CDR1 MDHEN and CDR2 SYDVKM come from the germline V gene. The CDR3 region has the DNA TGTGCCAGCAGTCTAGCGGGAGGAGGTATCAATGAGCAGTTCTTC. Its protein is CASSLAGGGINEQFF.

The V and J genes are TRBV7-6 and TRBJ2-5, with D possibly being TRBD2 (5 bases). This CDR3 is built from 13 residues. Germline-derived CDR1 and CDR2 are SGHVS and FNYEAQ. V gave up 8 bases and J gave up 4 bases, with 14 bases separating them. CDR3 DNA: TGTGCCAGCGGAGTGAGGGCCCGAGAGACCCAGTACTTC. Amino acid sequence: CASGVRARETQYF.

The chain recombines TRBV5-4 with TRBJ2-1, with 11 bases matching TRBD2. Germline-derived CDR1 and CDR2 are SGHNT and YYREEE (reference sequence). This CDR3 contains 15 residues. The J segment lost 3 bases and the V segment lost 2 bases, leaving 1 base of the junction unmatched. Written as DNA, the CDR3 is TGTGCCAGCAGCTTAACTAGCGGGAGCTACAATGAGCAGTTCTTC. It yields the protein CASSLTSGSYNEQFF.

This chain's CDR3 is CASSYARYQETQYF. The CDR3 coding sequence is TGTGCCAGCAGTTACGCCAGATACCAAGAGACCCAGTACTTC. The chain uses TRBV6-6 and TRBJ2-5; unclear D gene. Trimming removed 2 bases from V and 0 bases from J, with 7 bases in between. This CDR3 region has 14 residues. Germline V gene data show CDR1 as MNHNY and CDR2 as SVGAGI (reference sequence).

The V and J genes are TRBV11-1 and TRBJ2-5, with a tentative D call TRBD2 (6 bases). The V end lost 3 bases, the J end lost 5 bases, and 10 bases lay between the germline ends. Germline V gives CDR1 SGHAT, CDR2 FQDESV (reference sequence). The CDR3 loop spans 13 amino acids. CDR3 in DNA: TGTGCCAGCAGCTTCGGGACTGCTGAGACCCAGTACTTC. Translated: CASSFGTAETQYF.

This clone has a single count. The chain recombines TRBV19 with TRBJ2-7; 9 bases are a match to TRBD1. The CDR3 length is 16 residues. CDR1 LNHDA and CDR2 SQIVND come from the germline V gene (reference sequence). V was clipped by 5 bases and J by 0 bases; unmatched bases: 8. The CDR3: CASSRAGQGYSYEQYF. CDR3 sequence (DNA): TGTGCCAGTAGTCGGGCGGGACAGGGCTACTCCTACGAGCAGTACTTC. The full variable domain, in which reference TRBV19 and TRBJ2-7 provide the parts outside the CDR3, is DGGITQSPKYLFRKEGQNVTLSCEQNLNHDAMYWYRQDPGQGLRLIYYSQIVNDFQKGDIAEGYSVSREKKESFPLTVTSAQKNPTAFYLCASSRAGQGYSYEQYFGPGTRLTVT.

The J gene is TRBJ1-5, the V gene TRBV5-5; perhaps TRBD1 as D (5 bases). With 4 bases removed from V and 0 bases from J, the gap between germline ends came to 11 bases. There are 15 residues in the CDR3. Germline V gene sequence: CDR1 SGHKS, CDR2 YYEKEE (reference sequence). The CDR3 DNA reads as TGTGCCAGCAGCGAGACAGTTTATAGCAATCAGCCCCAGCATTTT. Translating it yields CASSETVYSNQPQHF.

The chain uses TRBV29-1 and TRBJ2-7; D possibly corresponds to TRBD1 (6 bases). This CDR3 contains 14 residues. Germline V gives CDR1 SQVTM, CDR2 ANQGSEA. Trimming shortened V by 3 bases and J by 6 bases, and 18 bases separated the two germline ends. The CDR3 nucleotides read TGCAGCGTTGAGGAATACCGGACAGTAGGCGAGCAGTACTTC. Protein product: CSVEEYRTVGEQYF.

V and J are TRBV6-6 and TRBJ2-1, with 11 bases that match TRBD2. In germline, CDR1 is MNHNY, CDR2 SVGAGI (reference sequence). Trimming at V came to 6 bases and at J to 6 bases, leaving 7 bases not matched to a gene. The CDR3 contains 15 residues. The CDR3 is CASRPLAGGLNEQFF. The CDR3, as DNA: TGTGCCAGCAGGCCCCTAGCGGGAGGACTCAATGAGCAGTTCTTC.

Note on this clone: The sample holds other DNA sequences that translate to the same CDR3. This chain connects TRBV5-1 to TRBJ2-1; 8 bases match TRBD1. The CDR3 extends over 14 amino acids. Germline V lookup: CDR1 SGHRS, CDR2 YFSETQ. V shed 4 bases, J shed 4 bases, and the junction held 4 bases outside the gene matches. The chain's CDR3 is CASSAGQAYNEQFF. DNA for the CDR3: TGCGCCAGCAGCGCGGGACAGGCATACAATGAGCAGTTCTTC.

V gene TRBV27 combines with J gene TRBJ2-7, with 9 bases identical to TRBD1. CDR3 size: 14 residues. With V trimmed by 2 bases and J by 3 bases, 2 bases remained unmatched. Germline values: CDR1 MNHEY, CDR2 SMNVEV (reference sequence). The CDR3 sequence: CASSLGTGFYEQYF. CDR3 coding DNA: TGTGCCAGCAGTTTAGGGACAGGGTTCTACGAGCAGTACTTC.

This chain joins TRBV4-2 and TRBJ2-5; weak D call: TRBD2 (6 bases). The germline V gene has CDR1 LGHNA and CDR2 YNFKEQ. V was shortened by 4 bases and J by 2 bases, with 14 bases between the two germline ends. This CDR3 spans 15 amino acids. The CDR3 loop reads CASSPRADYQETQYF. DNA for the CDR3: TGTGCCAGCAGCCCTCGGGCGGACTATCAAGAGACCCAGTACTTC.